Listed here are 22 T cell receptor beta chains from one sample, sequenced in a study of shared clonotypes between healthy human individuals. Assay used: immunoSEQ multiplex PCR; TCRdb lists only in-frame clones, some missing. Among some 2,000,000 clones, 95% were seen once, and the ten largest hold 0.13%. The sample comprised naive CD4+ T cells sorted from blood. Sample subset: CD45RA+ positively selected. The origin of the receptors is a man aged 18 to 30 in good health.

V is TRBV10-3 and J is TRBJ2-7; D is possibly TRBD2 (5 bases). This CDR3 has 20 residues. V shed 6 bases and J shed 3 bases, with 33 bases lying between them. Germline CDR1 ENHRY, CDR2 SYGVKD. The CDR3: CAISHTPPGFLTTPNYEQYF. The CDR3 DNA follows: TGTGCCATCAGCCACACCCCGCCGGGGTTCCTCACCACCCCTAACTACGAGCAGTACTTC.

This chain joins TRBV7-8 and TRBJ2-3; 10 nucleotides agree with TRBD2. The V segment lost 0 bases and the J segment 3 bases; nucleotides outside the gene matches: 6. CDR3 length: 17 residues. The germline V gene has CDR1 SGHVS and CDR2 FQNEAQ. The CDR3 loop is CASSLATSGVMTDTQYF. CDR3 nucleotides: TGTGCCAGCAGCTTAGCAACTAGCGGGGTAATGACAGATACGCAGTATTTT.

This clone appeared once. This rearrangement joins TRBV6-5 to TRBJ2-7, with 7 positions matching TRBD2. Looked up from germline, CDR1 is MNHEY and CDR2 is SVGAGI. The CDR3 is 16 amino acids. V was pared by 3 bases and J by 2 bases, with 10 bases of the junction left unmatched. CDR3 amino acids: CASSYSLLAAPYEQYF. The CDR3 DNA is TGTGCCAGCAGTTATTCCCTTCTAGCGGCCCCCTACGAGCAGTACTTC.

This clone showed up just once. The genes are TRBV2 and TRBJ1-2; no clear D. CDR3 length: 14 amino acids. Germline loops: CDR1 SNHLY, CDR2 FYNNEI. Deletions cut 7 bases from V and 7 bases from J, with 19 bases between. The CDR3 spells CASKVMGGRGGYTF. CDR3 nucleotide sequence: TGTGCCAGCAAGGTGATGGGTGGGAGAGGTGGCTACACCTTC.

This chain links TRBV2 with TRBJ2-2; D gene uncertain. The CDR3 length is 14 residues. From germline, CDR1 is SNHLY and CDR2 FYNNEI. V gave up 6 bases and J gave up 0 bases, with 8 bases separating them. DNA for the CDR3: TGTGCCAGCAGAGTTACCACGAACACCGGGGAGCTGTTTTTT. Protein: CASRVTTNTGELFF.

The chain employs TRBV6-5 and TRBJ2-1, with D tentatively TRBD2 (6 bases). CDR3 length equals 15 residues. Trimming took 5 bases from V and 4 from J, leaving 15 bases between them. Germline assignment: CDR1 MNHEY and CDR2 SVGAGI. This chain's CDR3 is CASSPSSDLYNEQFF. The CDR3 DNA sequence: TGTGCCAGCAGTCCCTCTAGCGATTTGTACAATGAGCAGTTCTTC.

The chain uses TRBV9 and TRBJ2-3, with D possibly matching TRBD1 (5 bases). Germline V CDR1 and CDR2: SGDLS, YYNGEE. The length of the CDR3 is 16 residues. Trimming pared 0 bases from V and 0 bases from J, leaving 11 bases between. The CDR3 coding sequence is TGTGCCAGCAGCGTAGACGCAGGGAAAAGCACAGATACGCAGTATTTT. Translated: CASSVDAGKSTDTQYF.

For this clone: Distinct nucleotide sequences in the sample also encode this CDR3. This chain's CDR3 is CASSGTGNQPQHF. The CDR3 DNA sequence: TGTGCCAGCAGTGGGACAGGGAATCAGCCCCAGCATTTT. The J gene is TRBJ1-5, the V gene TRBV6-1; 8 nucleotides line up with TRBD1. The V and J ends lost 4 bases and 4 bases, in that order; junction bases with no gene match: 0. The germline V gene encodes CDR1 MNHNS and CDR2 SASEGT. The CDR3 totals 13 residues.

The J gene is TRBJ2-2, the V gene TRBV6-4; 9 nucleotides align to TRBD1. V trimming: 6 bases; J trimming: 0 bases; junction bases outside the gene matches: 5. This CDR3 has 16 residues. The V gene's germline CDR1 is MRHNA and CDR2 SNTAGT. CDR3 in amino acids: CASSKQGASNTGELFF. In DNA form, the CDR3 reads TGTGCCAGCAGCAAACAGGGGGCGTCGAACACCGGGGAGCTGTTTTTT.

The chain couples TRBV5-5 to TRBJ2-7, with D possibly being TRBD1 or TRBD2 (5 bases each). CDR3 length: 13 amino acids. Trimming removed 4 bases at V and 3 bases at J, with 11 bases between. Germline assignment: CDR1 SGHKS and CDR2 YYEKEE (reference sequence). The CDR3 loop reads CASSVGAGYEQYF. The CDR3 DNA is TGTGCCAGCAGCGTCGGGGCTGGCTACGAGCAGTACTTC.

The chain is built from TRBV6-5 and TRBJ2-1; 10 positions match TRBD1. Germline V gives CDR1 MNHEY, CDR2 SVGAGI. V trimming: 6 bases; J trimming: 6 bases; junction bases outside the gene matches: 8. The CDR3 contains 15 residues. The CDR3 sequence: CASRPRDRGFNEQFF. The DNA for the CDR3 is TGTGCCAGCAGACCGAGGGACAGGGGTTTCAATGAGCAGTTCTTC.

This chain connects TRBV7-4 to TRBJ2-7, with TRBD1 matching 10 bases. This CDR3 is built from 19 residues. After removal of 1 base from V and 5 bases from J, the junction contained 17 bases not matched to a gene. The V gene's germline CDR1 is SGHVT and CDR2 SQSDAQ. The CDR3 sequence is CASSLGAGQGDFLMDEQYF. Written as DNA, the CDR3 is TGTGCCAGCAGCTTAGGGGCCGGACAGGGGGACTTCCTAATGGACGAGCAGTACTTC.

The rearrangement uses TRBV2 and TRBJ1-6; D is unclear. CDR3 length: 11 amino acids. Between the trimmed V and J ends, which lost 1 base and 14 bases, there was a span of 6 bases. Germline V CDR1 and CDR2: SNHLY, FYNNEI. CDR3 region: CASSEGVTLHF. The CDR3 nucleotides read TGTGCCAGCAGTGAAGGGGTCACCCTCCACTTT.

The V and J genes are TRBV4-2 and TRBJ2-7; D perhaps matches TRBD1 (6 bases). V was clipped by 2 bases and J by 3 bases, with 14 bases between them. The CDR3 totals 15 residues. Germline CDR1 is LGHNA and CDR2 is YNFKEQ. Here the CDR3 DNA reads TGTGCCAGCAGCCAAACATGGGACATTTTCTACGAGCAGTACTTC. Amino acids: CASSQTWDIFYEQYF.

The chain joins TRBV18 to TRBJ2-7; possibly TRBD2 for D (6 bases). Trimming stripped 3 bases from V and 0 bases from J, with 15 bases between. Germline lookup yields CDR1 KGHSH and CDR2 LQKENI. CDR3 length equals 16 residues. This CDR3 reads CASSPGPGRSSYEQYF. CDR3 nucleotides: TGTGCCAGCTCACCGGGGCCGGGGAGGAGCTCCTACGAGCAGTACTTC.

This clone was observed a single time. CDR3 bases: TGTGCCAGCTCCCCGGGCGGCAGGAGTAGCTATGGCTACACCTTC. As protein: CASSPGGRSSYGYTF. This chain uses TRBV2 with TRBJ1-2; D remains ambiguous. The CDR3 has 15 residues. Trimming pared 8 bases from V and 4 bases from J, leaving 20 bases between. The germline CDR1 and CDR2 sequences are SNHLY and FYNNEI. Full variable domain (remainder filled in from reference TRBV2 and TRBJ1-2): EPEVTQTPSHQVTQMGQEVILRCVPISNHLYFYWYRQILGQKVEFLVSFYNNEISEKSEIFDDQFSVERPDGSNFTLKIRSTKLEDSAMYFCASSPGGRSSYGYTFGSGTRLTVV.

J is TRBJ1-2 and V is TRBV18; D is uncertain. The length of the CDR3 is 14 residues. Trimming stripped 3 bases from V and 7 bases from J, with 15 bases between. Germline CDR1 reads KGHSH; CDR2 reads LQKENI. CDR3: CASSPYVGSGGYTF. DNA of the CDR3: TGTGCCAGCTCACCCTATGTGGGGTCGGGTGGCTACACCTTC.

V usage is TRBV5-1 and J usage is TRBJ2-5; weak D call: TRBD2 (5 bases). V shed 5 bases and J shed 1 base, with 15 bases lying between them. CDR3 length: 15 residues. Looked up from germline, CDR1 is SGHRS and CDR2 is YFSETQ. In nucleotides, the CDR3 is TGCGCCAGCAGGGGCCAGCGGTGGGGCCAAGAGACCCAGTACTTC. The encoded protein is CASRGQRWGQETQYF.

The chain is built from TRBV25-1 and TRBJ2-3; no firm D call. Germline V gives CDR1 MGHDK, CDR2 SYGVNS. V shed 7 bases and J shed 2 bases, with 22 bases lying between them. The CDR3 contains 17 residues. The chain's CDR3 is CASIPPYGSAFTDTQYF. The CDR3 DNA reads as TGTGCCAGCATACCGCCGTACGGGTCGGCATTCACAGATACGCAGTATTTT. The full variable domain, rest sourced from reference TRBV25-1 and TRBJ2-3, is EADIYQTPRYLVIGTGKKITLECSQTMGHDKMYWYQQDPGMELHLIHYSYGVNSTEKGDLSSESTVSRIRTEHFPLTLESARPSHTSQYLCASIPPYGSAFTDTQYFGPGTRLTVL.

The chain is built from TRBV2 and TRBJ1-3, with D perhaps matching TRBD1 (5 bases). V dropped 3 bases and J dropped 3 bases, with 9 bases sitting between them. This CDR3 has 14 residues. Per the germline V gene, CDR1 is SNHLY and CDR2 is FYNNEI. The CDR3: CASSDAGIGNTIYF. The CDR3 nucleotides read TGTGCCAGCAGTGACGCAGGGATTGGAAACACCATATATTTT.

The chain joins TRBV2 to TRBJ2-7; TRBD2 agrees at 11 bases. After removal of 6 bases from V and 2 bases from J, the junction contained 3 bases not matched to a gene. The CDR3 has 14 residues. Germline V gene sequence: CDR1 SNHLY, CDR2 FYNNEI. For the CDR3, the DNA is TGTGCCAGCAGCGTTAGCGGGAGGGCCTACGAGCAGTACTTC. This encodes CASSVSGRAYEQYF.

CDR3 nucleotide sequence: TGTGCCAGCAGCGTAGTTCCGGACATGAACACTGAAGCTTTCTTT. Translating it yields CASSVVPDMNTEAFF. V is TRBV9 and J is TRBJ1-1, with D tentatively TRBD1 (5 bases). Germline CDR1 SGDLS, CDR2 YYNGEE. V lost 0 bases to trimming and J lost 0 bases, with 9 bases between them. This CDR3 contains 15 residues.